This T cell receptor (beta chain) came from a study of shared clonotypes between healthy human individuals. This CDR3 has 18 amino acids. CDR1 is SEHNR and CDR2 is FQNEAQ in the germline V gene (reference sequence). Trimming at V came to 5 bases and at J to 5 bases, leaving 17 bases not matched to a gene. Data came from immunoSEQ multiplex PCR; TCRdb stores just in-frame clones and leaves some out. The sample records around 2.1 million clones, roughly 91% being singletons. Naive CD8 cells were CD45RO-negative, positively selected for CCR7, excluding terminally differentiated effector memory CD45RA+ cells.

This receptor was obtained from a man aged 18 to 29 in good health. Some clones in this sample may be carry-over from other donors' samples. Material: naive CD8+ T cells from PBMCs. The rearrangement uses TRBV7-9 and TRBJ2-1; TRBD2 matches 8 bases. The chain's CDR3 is CASSEGRGRTLENNEQFF. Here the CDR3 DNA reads TGTGCCAGCAGCGAGGGACGCGGGAGGACGTTGGAGAACAATGAGCAGTTCTTC.